The rows below give T cell receptor beta chains drawn from one sample of a study of cytomegalovirus exposure and HLA in healthy donors. Libraries were prepared by immunoSEQ multiplex PCR; TCRdb keeps only in-frame clonotypes and omits some of them. The sample holds 150,000 to 200,000 clones; over 60% are singletons and the top ten take more than 1.3%. Sequencing was carried out using PBMCs. The receptors stem from a girl aged 10 to 17 in good health and CMV-seronegative. Each CDR3 is given with its conserved first and last residue. The order of the fields is clone size, V gene, D gene, J gene, CDR3 DNA, CDR3 protein. A D gene is named only where the DNA matches it firmly. Clone size is not always given. Where it is, it says once, few, many or a class for expanded clones.

>-|TRBV7-8|TRBD1|TRBJ1-2
TGTGCCAGCAGCAGAGACAGGGTTACTGGCTACACCTTC
CASSRDRVTGYTF
>-|TRBV6-1|TRBD1|TRBJ2-3
TGTGCCAGCACCGACTGGGACAGGGGGCAAGATACGCAGTATTTT
CASTDWDRGQDTQYF
>-|TRBV10-3|TRBD2|TRBJ2-7
TGTGCCATCAAGGGCGAGGAGCGGGGAGCAGGCGAGCAGTACTTC
CAIKGEERGAGEQYF
>-|TRBV10-3|-|TRBJ2-5
TGTGCCATCAGTGAGGGGGGGGGCCGAGAGACCCAGTACTTC
CAISEGGGRETQYF
>once|TRBV27|TRBD1|TRBJ1-2
TGTGCCACTGGACAGGGAAATGGCTACACCTTC
CATGQGNGYTF
>-|TRBV5-8|TRBD2|TRBJ2-2
TGTGCCAGCAGGAGGCTAGCGGGGGCCCGGGACACCGGGGAGCTGTTTTTT
CASRRLAGARDTGELFF
>-|TRBV5-1|TRBD1|TRBJ2-3
TGCGCCAGCAGGGGTTCCGGGGACAGGGAGGATACGCAGTATTTT
CASRGSGDREDTQYF
>-|TRBV6-1|-|TRBJ1-2
TGTGCCAGCAGTGAGGCAGGGATTTACGGCTACACCTTC
CASSEAGIYGYTF
>-|TRBV9|TRBD1|TRBJ2-7
TGTGCCAGCAGCGTGCGACAGGGGGACCAGCAGTACTTC
CASSVRQGDQQYF
>-|TRBV5-1|TRBD1|TRBJ1-1
TGCGCCAGCAGCAATGGGACAGGGAGCGCTGAAGCTTTCTTT
CASSNGTGSAEAFF
>-|TRBV9|-|TRBJ2-2
TGTGCCAGCAGCGTGTCTCTCCAAGGGGACACCGGGGAGCTGTTTTTT
CASSVSLQGDTGELFF
>-|TRBV2|TRBD1|TRBJ2-1
TGTGCCAGCAGTTACGACAGGGTGTACCTCTTCTTC
CASSYDRVYLFF
>-|TRBV15|-|TRBJ2-7
TGTGCCACCAACTTGACAGGGGACTACTACGAGCAGTACTTC
CATNLTGDYYEQYF
>-|TRBV19|-|TRBJ1-2
TGTGCCAGTGGAGGAGAATTATTATTGGGGAGCACCTTC
CASGGELLLGSTF
>-|TRBV27|-|TRBJ2-7
TGTGCCAGCAGTTTACTCCTTCCCCACGGGGAGAGCTCCTACGAGCAGTACTTC
CASSLLLPHGESSYEQYF
>-|TRBV29-1|-|TRBJ1-1
TGCAGCGTCCAACAGGGCCCTGAAGCTTTCTTT
CSVQQGPEAFF
>-|TRBV2|-|TRBJ1-6
TGTGCCAGCAGTAGCCAGGGCCTCGATAATTCACCCCTCCACTTT
CASSSQGLDNSPLHF